Following are 32 T cell receptor beta chains from one sample sequenced in a study of blood T cell repertoires in COVID-19. Measured with immunoSEQ multiplex PCR; TCRdb has only the in-frame clones, and not every one. The data show over 250,000 clones, 89% seen once. Sequencing was done on a sample of peripheral blood. These receptors originate from a man aged 45-65 years with acute or convalescent COVID-19.

This chain connects TRBV7-3 to TRBJ1-5; tentative D call: TRBD1 (5 bases). The germline V gene encodes CDR1 SGHTA and CDR2 FQGTGA. V gave up 6 bases and J gave up 9 bases, with 15 bases separating them. The CDR3 totals 13 residues. CDR3 bases: TGTGCCAGCAGTCAGACAGACGCGTCGCCCCAGCATTTT. It codes for CASSQTDASPQHF.

Remarks on this clone: One end of the junction is discordant with germline, which a read error may explain. The CDR3 sequence is CASSERGLSPNYGYTF. The CDR3 DNA follows: TGTGCCAGCAGTGAAAGAGGGCTCAGTCCTAATTATGGCTACACCTTC. The chain couples TRBV6-1 to TRBJ1-2; D is ambiguous. The germline V gene has CDR1 MNHNS and CDR2 SASEGT. There are 16 residues in the CDR3.

This clone was seen only a few times. The chain links TRBV19 to TRBJ1-5; D might be TRBD1 (6 bases). CDR3 size: 13 residues. Germline values: CDR1 LNHDA, CDR2 SQIVND (reference sequence). The germline V and J ends were trimmed by 6 bases and 4 bases, with 10 bases remaining between them. CDR3 DNA sequence: TGTGCCAGTAGGACAGGAATAAATCAGCCCCAGCATTTT. Its translation is CASRTGINQPQHF.

J is TRBJ1-5 and V is TRBV6-6, with D hard to call. The CDR3 is 14 amino acids. Looked up from germline, CDR1 is MNHNY and CDR2 is SVGAGI (reference sequence). The germline V and J ends were trimmed by 5 bases and 0 bases, with 8 bases remaining between them. The CDR3 is CASSDTYSNQPQHF. The CDR3 DNA sequence: TGTGCCAGCAGTGACACTTATAGCAATCAGCCCCAGCATTTT.

The V and J genes are TRBV9 and TRBJ2-2; D ambiguous. The length of the CDR3 is 17 residues. Deletions cut 0 bases from V and 0 bases from J, with 12 bases between. The germline V gene has CDR1 SGDLS and CDR2 YYNGEE. CDR3 nucleotide sequence: TGTGCCAGCAGCGTAGGACGGAGCCTACCGAACACCGGGGAGCTGTTTTTT. Amino acid sequence: CASSVGRSLPNTGELFF.

The chain carries TRBV11-2 and TRBJ2-1; 10 nucleotides line up with TRBD2. Unmatched junction bases numbered 5, after V lost 1 base and J lost 8 bases. CDR1 and CDR2 (germline): SGHAT, FQNNGV. CDR3 length equals 15 residues. CDR3 loop: CASSLAPSGGDEQFF. The CDR3 DNA reads as TGTGCCAGCAGCTTAGCGCCTAGCGGGGGAGATGAGCAGTTCTTC. Using reference TRBV11-2 and TRBJ2-1 for the parts outside the CDR3, the full variable domain is EAGVAQSPRYKIIEKRQSVAFWCNPISGHATLYWYQQILGQGPKLLIQFQNNGVVDDSQLPKDRFSAERLKGVDSTLKIQPAKLEDSAVYLCASSLAPSGGDEQFFGPGTRLTVL.

The chain carries TRBV7-9 and TRBJ1-1; 8 bases map to TRBD1. Germline lookup yields CDR1 SEHNR and CDR2 FQNEAQ (reference sequence). Unmatched junction bases numbered 22, after V lost 11 bases and J lost 5 bases. This CDR3 is built from 17 residues. DNA for the CDR3: TGTGCCGTTAACTCGAGGACAGACAGGGGTATAGGGACTGAAGCTTTCTTT. Residues: CAVNSRTDRGIGTEAFF.

This chain uses TRBV3-1 (or the pseudogene TRBV3-2) with TRBJ2-5; 14 nucleotides match TRBD2. Germline V CDR1 and CDR2: LGHDT, YNNKEL (reference sequence). This CDR3 comprises 17 residues. V shed 6 bases and J 5 bases; nucleotides not matched to a gene: 11. CDR3 sequence (DNA): TGTGCCAGCAGGGCGACTAGCGGGGGGGGAGCTAGCGAGACCCAGTACTTC. Its protein product is CASRATSGGGASETQYF.

This chain joins TRBV27 and TRBJ2-3, with D possibly being TRBD2 (7 bases). Trimming took off 6 bases at V and 10 bases at J, with 17 bases between the two ends. The CDR3 length is 13 residues. CDR1 and CDR2 from the germline V gene are MNHEY and SMNVEV (reference sequence). The CDR3 is CASSWGGLGAQYF. The DNA of the CDR3 is TGTGCCAGCAGCTGGGGGGGCCTGGGGGCGCAGTATTTT.

As for this clone: Different DNA sequences within this sample yield the same CDR3. The gene calls are TRBV15 and TRBJ2-7, with 10 positions matching TRBD1. Germline V CDR1 and CDR2: LNHNV, YYDKDF (reference sequence). V lost 3 bases and J lost 2; bases outside the gene matches: 4. The CDR3 runs 15 residues. The CDR3 coding sequence is TGTGCCACCAGCAGGCCGGGACAGGGGACCTACGAGCAGTACTTC. It translates to CATSRPGQGTYEQYF.

The chain links TRBV6-4 to TRBJ2-3; 8 bases match TRBD1. Germline V gene data show CDR1 as MRHNA and CDR2 as SNTAGT. The CDR3 loop spans 12 amino acids. V gave up 5 bases and J gave up 9 bases; unmatched junction bases: 4. The CDR3 sequence is CASSMDRDTQYF. Written as DNA, the CDR3 is TGTGCCAGCAGTATGGACAGGGACACGCAGTATTTT.

This clone came up a few times. The chain joins TRBV11-3 to TRBJ2-5, with D possibly TRBD2 on 5 matching bases. Trimming left V 1 base short and J 5 bases short, with 8 bases between. The CDR3 spans 13 residues. Germline-derived CDR1 and CDR2 are SGHNT and YENEEA. The CDR3 spells CASSLGSGETQYF. CDR3 nucleotides: TGTGCCAGCAGCTTAGGGAGCGGCGAGACCCAGTACTTC.

V gene TRBV5-1 combines with J gene TRBJ1-3; D is unresolved. The germline V gene encodes CDR1 SGHRS and CDR2 YFSETQ. The CDR3 is 15 amino acids. V was trimmed by 0 bases and J by 2 bases, leaving 9 bases between them. The CDR3 DNA is TGCGCCAGCAGCTTGGTCCAGTCTGCTGGAAACACCATATATTTT. Encoded protein: CASSLVQSAGNTIYF.

This chain connects TRBV27 to TRBJ1-6, with TRBD1 matching 7 bases. Germline assignment: CDR1 MNHEY and CDR2 SMNVEV (reference sequence). Losses at the gene ends were 2 bases for V and 9 bases for J; bases not matched to a gene: 16. CDR3 length equals 18 residues. The chain's CDR3 is CASSLEQGGLFVGSPLHF. The CDR3, as DNA: TGTGCCAGCAGTTTAGAGCAGGGGGGACTGTTCGTTGGTTCACCCCTCCACTTT.

V usage is TRBV10-3 and J usage is TRBJ1-1; TRBD1 agrees at 9 bases. Trimming at V came to 8 bases and at J to 5 bases, leaving 6 bases not matched to a gene. CDR3 length equals 13 residues. Germline V gene sequence: CDR1 ENHRY, CDR2 SYGVKD. DNA for the CDR3: TGTGCCATCGGTCCGGGACAGGGAACTGAAGCTTTCTTT. Translating it yields CAIGPGQGTEAFF.

This rearrangement joins TRBV5-4 to TRBJ2-1; 7 bases match TRBD1. CDR3 length: 16 residues. The ends lost 3 bases at V and 0 bases at J; junction bases unmatched: 6. Germline loops: CDR1 SGHNT, CDR2 YYREEE (reference sequence). As DNA, the CDR3 is TGTGCCAGCAGCTCAGGGGGACCGAGCTCCTACAATGAGCAGTTCTTC. Its protein product is CASSSGGPSSYNEQFF.

This clone has a single count. The chain uses TRBV11-2 and TRBJ2-3, with TRBD2 as a possible D gene (5 bases). V lost 3 bases and J lost 2, with 6 bases in between. This CDR3 has 13 amino acids. Germline loops: CDR1 SGHAT, CDR2 FQNNGV. As DNA, the CDR3 is TGTGCCAGCAGCTTTGACTACACAGATACGCAGTATTTT. Residues: CASSFDYTDTQYF.

This clone was counted between two and nine times. V and J are TRBV11-2 and TRBJ1-1, with a tentative D call TRBD1 (6 bases). Germline V gene data show CDR1 as SGHAT and CDR2 as FQNNGV. The V gene lost 9 bases and the J gene lost 4 bases, with 9 bases spanning the gap. The CDR3 is 11 amino acids. The CDR3 coding sequence is TGTGCCAGTCTAGGGGGCACTGAAGCTTTCTTT. Translation gives CASLGGTEAFF. The complete variable domain, with remaining parts taken from reference TRBV11-2 and TRBJ1-1, reads EAGVAQSPRYKIIEKRQSVAFWCNPISGHATLYWYQQILGQGPKLLIQFQNNGVVDDSQLPKDRFSAERLKGVDSTLKIQPAKLEDSAVYLCASLGGTEAFFGQGTRLTVV.

The chain has TRBV12-3 or TRBV12-4 and TRBJ1-1; D may be TRBD1 (6 bases). The CDR3 has 13 amino acids. Trimming removed 8 bases from V and 0 bases from J, with 10 bases in between. For the CDR3, the DNA is TGTGCCAGCGATACAGGGATGAACACTGAAGCTTTCTTT. This encodes CASDTGMNTEAFF.

The chain carries TRBV11-3 and TRBJ2-7; possibly TRBD2 for D (6 bases). The CDR3 is 14 residues long. Per germline, CDR1 SGHNT and CDR2 YENEEA. V was clipped by 5 bases and J by 0 bases, with 11 bases between them. In nucleotides, the CDR3 is TGTGCCAGCAGCCCCGGGGGAAACTCCTACGAGCAGTACTTC. It is translated as CASSPGGNSYEQYF.

The chain joins TRBV19 to TRBJ1-4, with a tentative D call TRBD1 (6 bases). Germline V lookup: CDR1 LNHDA, CDR2 SQIVND (reference sequence). V shed 7 bases and J shed 0 bases, with 24 bases lying between them. This CDR3 region has 19 residues. The CDR3 DNA follows: TGTGCCAGTACCCAGGCTCGGGGCAGGGGCCACGCAACTAATGAAAAACTGTTTTTT. Translating gives CASTQARGRGHATNEKLFF. Full variable domain (outside the CDR3, taken from reference TRBV19 and TRBJ1-4): DGGITQSPKYLFRKEGQNVTLSCEQNLNHDAMYWYRQDPGQGLRLIYYSQIVNDFQKGDIAEGYSVSREKKESFPLTVTSAQKNPTAFYLCASTQARGRGHATNEKLFFGSGTQLSVL.

V usage is TRBV9 and J usage is TRBJ2-7; D perhaps matches TRBD1 (6 bases). CDR3 length: 13 residues. Per germline, CDR1 SGDLS and CDR2 YYNGEE. V was clipped by 4 bases and J by 6 bases, with 14 bases between them. CDR3 protein: CASSLDLGGEQYF. The DNA of the CDR3 is TGTGCCAGCAGCTTAGACCTAGGGGGCGAGCAGTACTTC.

The chain has TRBV23-1 and TRBJ1-5, with D possibly matching TRBD1 (5 bases). TRBV23-1 is an ORF; its function is uncertain. The CDR3 runs 17 residues. V dropped 1 base and J dropped 2 bases, with 15 bases sitting between them. CDR3 in amino acids: CASSQFGEAGGNQPQHF. CDR3 nucleotides: TGCGCCAGCAGTCAATTCGGGGAGGCGGGGGGCAATCAGCCCCAGCATTTT.

Concerning this clone itself: At one end the junction does not follow the germline gene, possibly because of a read error. The chain combines TRBV12-5 with TRBJ2-6, with TRBD1 as a possible D gene (5 bases). The germline V gene has CDR1 LGHNT and CDR2 FRNRAP. The CDR3 runs 16 residues. For the CDR3, the DNA is TGTGCTAGTGCTTTGAATGGCAGGGCCGGGGCCAACGTCCTGACTTTC. As protein: CASALNGRAGANVLTF.

J is TRBJ2-3 and V is TRBV3-1 (or the pseudogene TRBV3-2); possible D gene TRBD2, 7 bases. The germline V gene has CDR1 LGHDT and CDR2 YNNKEL (reference sequence). CDR3 length equals 14 residues. V was trimmed by 5 bases and J by 5 bases, leaving 14 bases between them. The CDR3 DNA reads as TGTGCCAGCAGCAACGGGGGGCGGGGAGATACGCAGTATTTT. Protein product: CASSNGGRGDTQYF.

The chain combines TRBV11-3 with TRBJ2-1, with TRBD2 matching 10 bases. Germline V gene lookup returns CDR1 SGHNT and CDR2 YENEEA. This CDR3 is built from 17 residues. The V and J ends lost 5 bases and 8 bases, in that order; junction bases with no gene match: 15. The CDR3 DNA reads as TGTGCCAGCAGCCTAGTCTGGTCTAGCGGGGGAGAATATGAGCAGTTCTTC. It yields the protein CASSLVWSSGGEYEQFF.

J is TRBJ1-2 and V is TRBV5-1; 10 nucleotides match TRBD1. Germline loops: CDR1 SGHRS, CDR2 YFSETQ. CDR3 length: 14 amino acids. With V trimmed by 6 bases and J by 3 bases, 5 bases remained unmatched. This CDR3 reads CASTTGGSHYGYTF. In DNA form, the CDR3 reads TGCGCCAGCACGACAGGGGGCTCGCACTATGGCTACACCTTC.

This clone was picked up one time. The chain employs TRBV30 and TRBJ2-7; D is ambiguous. With 0 bases removed from V and 6 bases from J, the gap between germline ends came to 6 bases. Germline V lookup: CDR1 GTSNPN, CDR2 SVGIG (reference sequence). CDR3 size: 11 residues. Here the CDR3 reads CAWSVLFEQYF. Here the CDR3 DNA reads TGTGCCTGGAGTGTGTTATTCGAGCAGTACTTC.

The J gene is TRBJ1-5, the V gene TRBV9; D is uncertain. The V end lost 2 bases, the J end lost 5 bases, and 8 bases lay between the germline ends. CDR3 length equals 13 residues. Germline V lookup: CDR1 SGDLS, CDR2 YYNGEE. As DNA, the CDR3 is TGTGCCAGCAGCGTCGACACCGATCAGCCCCAGCATTTT. This gives the protein CASSVDTDQPQHF.

The gene calls are TRBV24-1 and TRBJ1-2; tentative D call: TRBD1 (6 bases). CDR3 size: 12 residues. Trimming cost V 9 bases and J 3 bases, with 10 bases left between them. Per germline, CDR1 KGHDR and CDR2 SFDVKD. This chain's CDR3 is CATGQGYYGYTF. The CDR3 DNA sequence: TGTGCCACCGGTCAGGGGTACTATGGCTACACCTTC.

The chain couples TRBV5-6 to TRBJ2-3; D unclear. Between the trimmed V and J ends, which lost 5 bases and 6 bases, there was a span of 7 bases. CDR3 size: 11 residues. Germline V gene data show CDR1 as SGHDT and CDR2 as YYEEEE. The CDR3 DNA follows: TGTGCCAGCAGTGCGATGGATACGCAGTATTTT. Translation gives CASSAMDTQYF. Based on the CDR3 plus reference TRBV5-6 and TRBJ2-3, the full variable domain is DAGVTQSPTHLIKTRGQQVTLRCSPKSGHDTVSWYQQALGQGPQFIFQYYEEEERQRGNFPDRFSGHQFPNYSSELNVNALLLGDSALYLCASSAMDTQYFGPGTRLTVL.

This clone was counted a single time. The V call is TRBV5-5, the J call TRBJ1-1, with D unresolved. V was clipped by 3 bases and J by 4 bases, with 16 bases between them. The CDR3 length is 15 residues. Germline CDR1 reads SGHKS; CDR2 reads YYEKEE (reference sequence). CDR3 coding DNA: TGTGCCAGCAGCTGGGGAGACTTTCGGAGCACTGAAGCTTTCTTT. This translates into CASSWGDFRSTEAFF.